One and the same sample provided the 14 T cell receptor beta chains below, sequenced in a study of cytomegalovirus exposure and HLA in healthy donors. 60 Vbeta and 13 Jbeta primers were used in PCR. Measured with immunoSEQ multiplex PCR; TCRdb has only the in-frame clones, and not every one. Here the sample spans about 88,000 clones, over 80% being singletons. Sequenced: PBMCs. The receptors were sampled from a man aged 18 to 30 in good health and CMV-seronegative.

V is TRBV7-9 and J is TRBJ2-3; D not certain. The CDR3 is 13 amino acids. Germline V CDR1 and CDR2: SEHNR, FQNEAQ (reference sequence). V shed 3 bases and J shed 5 bases, with 9 bases lying between them. The CDR3 bases are TGTGCCAGCAGCTTCGTCACAGAAGATACGCAGTATTTT. It encodes CASSFVTEDTQYF.

The chain couples TRBV21-1 to TRBJ2-2; the table gives TRBD2 as D, unverified against the DNA. TRBV21-1 is noted as a pseudogene. The CDR3 is 17 amino acids. The CDR3 region has the DNA TGTGCCAGCAGTCGAGGACGGCGGGCGAACCCCACCGGGGAGCTGTTTTTT. Amino acid sequence: CASSRGRRANPTGELFF.

The rearrangement links TRBV6-6 to TRBJ2-1, with 9 bases identical to TRBD1. J lost 5 bases, V lost 7 bases, and 9 bases had no gene match. CDR1 is MNHNY and CDR2 is SVGAGI in the germline V gene (reference sequence). This CDR3 has 15 residues. CDR3 bases: TGTGCCAGCACCCAGGCGGGACAGGGTAACAATGAGCAGTTCTTC. This encodes CASTQAGQGNNEQFF.

This chain uses TRBV11-3 with TRBJ2-7; possible D gene TRBD2, 7 bases. Trimming left V 6 bases short and J 9 bases short, with 15 bases between. This CDR3 spans 12 amino acids. Germline CDR1 and CDR2: SGHNT and YENEEA. In DNA form, the CDR3 reads TGTGCCAGCAGTTCGGGGGGCGGAGTGCAGTACTTC. Its translation: CASSSGGGVQYF.

The V call is TRBV9, the J call TRBJ2-7; the D gene is possibly TRBD1 (6 bases). V lost 4 bases, J lost 2 bases, and 13 bases lay in between. The germline gives CDR1 SGDLS, CDR2 YYNGEE. CDR3 length: 14 residues. The CDR3 sequence is CASSSQGQAYEQYF. CDR3 bases: TGTGCCAGCAGCTCGCAGGGGCAAGCCTACGAGCAGTACTTC.

The chain combines TRBV6-1 with TRBJ1-5, with D tentatively TRBD1 (6 bases). The V end lost 4 bases, the J end lost 1 base, and 20 bases lay between the germline ends. The CDR3 is made up of 18 amino acids. Germline CDR1 MNHNS, CDR2 SASEGT. The CDR3 sequence is CASSGRQVLGLSNQPQHF. The CDR3 nucleotides read TGTGCCAGCAGTGGTAGACAGGTCTTGGGTTTAAGCAATCAGCCCCAGCATTTT.

The chain carries TRBV5-1 and TRBJ2-2; D uncertain. V shed 0 bases and J shed 5 bases, with 8 bases lying between them. Germline V gene sequence: CDR1 SGHRS, CDR2 YFSETQ. CDR3 size: 14 residues. The CDR3, as DNA: TGCGCCAGCAGCTTGGACGTCAGGACCGGGGAGCTGTTTTTT. It codes for CASSLDVRTGELFF.

This chain links TRBV10-3 with TRBJ2-7; 12 bases line up with TRBD2. The trim removed 10 bases at V and 6 bases at J, leaving 7 bases unmatched. This CDR3 is built from 13 residues. CDR1 ENHRY and CDR2 SYGVKD come from the germline V gene. CDR3 coding DNA: TGTGCCACGACTAGCGGGAGTGGGTCCGAGCAGTACTTC. Translated, it gives CATTSGSGSEQYF.

V is TRBV29-1 and J is TRBJ1-2, with D unclear. The V gene lost 4 bases and the J gene lost 8 bases, with 8 bases spanning the gap. CDR1 and CDR2 (germline): SQVTM, ANQGSEA. The CDR3 length is 10 residues. CDR3 sequence reads: CSVVGEGYTF. The CDR3 region has the DNA TGCAGCGTTGTCGGGGAGGGCTACACCTTC.

V gene TRBV5-1 combines with J gene TRBJ2-1; 8 positions match TRBD1. Germline V gene lookup returns CDR1 SGHRS and CDR2 YFSETQ. Losses at the gene ends were 7 bases for V and 6 bases for J; bases not matched to a gene: 15. The CDR3 has 16 amino acids. The CDR3 coding sequence is TGCGCCAGCTTCCCCGGGAGACAGGGGCGTTTCAATGAGCAGTTCTTC. This gives the protein CASFPGRQGRFNEQFF.

The J gene is TRBJ2-5, the V gene TRBV14; tentatively, D is TRBD1 (6 bases). The CDR3 covers 15 residues. V was trimmed by 3 bases and J by 2 bases, leaving 13 bases between them. The germline CDR1 and CDR2 sequences are SGHDN and FVKESK. The CDR3 nucleotides are TGTGCCAGCAGCCAGACTCCGGGACAACAAGAGACCCAGTACTTC. Amino acid sequence: CASSQTPGQQETQYF.

The chain links TRBV28 to TRBJ2-7; perhaps TRBD1 as D (6 bases). The CDR3 consists of 15 residues. The germline V gene encodes CDR1 MDHEN and CDR2 SYDVKM. V lost 5 bases and J 4 bases, leaving 18 bases between the germline ends. CDR3 DNA sequence: TGTGCCAGCAGTCCAGGACAGTTGAGTCGTTACGAGCAGTACTTC. Its translation is CASSPGQLSRYEQYF.

The V gene is TRBV14, the J gene TRBJ2-7; D is uncertain. CDR1 and CDR2 from the germline V gene are SGHDN and FVKESK. V was cut by 4 bases and J by 2 bases, with 9 bases left in between. The length of the CDR3 is 13 residues. The CDR3 DNA sequence: TGTGCCAGCAGCCGATTCGGTACCTACGAGCAGTACTTC. This codes for CASSRFGTYEQYF.

This clone was found a few times. CDR3 nucleotides: TGTGCCAGCAGCTCAGGGGCCGGGGAGCTGTTTTTT. Encoded protein: CASSSGAGELFF. The chain is built from TRBV7-9 and TRBJ2-2; perhaps TRBD1 as D (6 bases). The length of the CDR3 is 12 residues. CDR1 is SEHNR and CDR2 is FQNEAQ in the germline V gene (reference sequence). V was pared by 4 bases and J by 6 bases, with 6 bases between.